The clone carrying this T cell receptor beta chain was found many times. This specimen belongs to a study of naive and memory T cell subsets. With 0 bases clipped from V and 8 bases from J, the junction kept 13 bases outside the gene matches. In germline, CDR1 is MGHRA, CDR2 YSYEKL. This CDR3 is built from 18 residues. Two oligonucleotides, mixed equimolar, formed the beta constant-region primer covering TRBC1 and TRBC2. Four rounds of PCR amplified the ligated cDNA using nested alpha and beta constant-region primers plus SP2. A 12-nucleotide UMI and the SP2 primer were added to the cDNA 3' end by oligonucleotide ligation. Each CDR3 protein gets one entry after TCRdb re-called the UMI-ligation and nested PCR reads with MiXCR. The table has tens of thousands of distinct CDR3 sequences, 8.5% to 10% seen once.

This sequence was found in a human donor in good health. The specimen was central memory CD8+ T cells from blood. The chain employs TRBV4-1 and TRBJ1-6, with TRBD1 matching over 7 bases. The CDR3 DNA is TGCGCCAGCAGCCAAGATGGGACAGCCATACCGATCGATTCACCCCTCCACTTT. Protein product: CASSQDGTAIPIDSPLHF.